A selection of T cell receptor beta chains follows, all from one sample in a study of Ad26.COV2.S vaccination and SARS-CoV-2 variants. This table comes from immunoSEQ multiplex PCR, and its TCRdb copy is limited to in-frame clones, with some not included. The profile covers about 280,000 clones, with more than 70% appearing a single time and 2.5% to 3.5% taken by the ten largest. The starting material was peripheral blood, obtained in a trial of Ad26.COV2.S vaccine versus placebo. These receptors were taken from a person between 18 and 65 years old who received the Ad26.COV2.S COVID-19 vaccine or a placebo. CDR3s include the opening cysteine and the closing phenylalanine or tryptophan. D genes are given only for firm matches. Clone size is given for some rows only: seen once, a few or many times, or a class if the clone is expanded.

TRBJ2-2 TRBD2 . TRBV11-2 CASSLDHLLAENTGELFF TGTGCCAGCAGCTTAGATCACCTCCTAGCGGAGAACACCGGGGAGCTGTTTTTT
TRBJ2-1 TRBD2 . TRBV3-1/TRBV3-2 CASSQALTSGRGDEQFF TGTGCCAGCAGCCAGGCCCTGACTAGCGGGAGGGGAGATGAGCAGTTCTTC
TRBJ2-1 . . TRBV14 CASSQVRSGPMSNEQFF TGTGCCAGCAGCCAAGTTCGTAGCGGCCCTATGTCTAATGAGCAGTTCTTC
TRBJ1-6 . . TRBV3-1/TRBV3-2 CASSQGSPLHF TGTGCCAGCAGCCAGGGTTCACCCCTCCACTTT
TRBJ2-7 . few TRBV5-1 CASSLVTGHAPSYEQYF TGCGCCAGCAGCTTGGTTACAGGGCATGCACCTTCCTACGAGCAGTACTTC
TRBJ1-5 . . TRBV4-1 CASRPYLASNQPQHF TGCGCCAGCCGCCCCTACTTAGCGAGCAATCAGCCCCAGCATTTT
TRBJ1-4 . . TRBV6-1 CASSEETGRDEKLFF TGTGCCAGCAGTGAAGAAACAGGGAGAGATGAAAAACTGTTTTTT
TRBJ1-1 . . TRBV27 CASSLGGATEAFF TGTGCCAGCAGCCTCGGAGGGGCCACTGAAGCTTTCTTT
TRBJ1-6 TRBD1 . TRBV7-8 CASSPQDRRASPLHF TGTGCCAGCAGCCCGCAGGACAGGAGGGCTTCACCCCTCCACTTT
TRBJ1-1 . . TRBV2 CASMGTLNTEAFF TGTGCCAGCATGGGGACTTTGAACACTGAAGCTTTCTTT
TRBJ2-3 TRBD1 . TRBV5-5 CASTLIPTGGQDTQYF TGTGCCAGCACCCTGATCCCGACAGGGGGACAAGATACGCAGTATTTT
TRBJ1-1 TRBD1 . TRBV28 CASSLPGQGVPEAFF TGTGCCAGCAGCCTACCGGGACAGGGAGTCCCTGAAGCTTTCTTT
TRBJ2-7 . . TRBV5-1 CASSSLAGQTYEQYF TGCGCCAGCAGCTCCCTGGCGGGACAGACCTACGAGCAGTACTTC
TRBJ1-1 . . TRBV3-1/TRBV3-2 CASSLVGGETEAFF TGTGCCAGCAGCCTAGTGGGGGGTGAGACTGAAGCTTTCTTT
TRBJ1-2 . . TRBV20-1 CSATANGYTF TGCAGTGCTACCGCCAATGGCTACACCTTC
TRBJ1-1 . . TRBV5-1 CASSLQTGNTEAFF TGCGCCAGCAGCTTACAAACGGGGAACACTGAAGCTTTCTTT
TRBJ1-2 . . TRBV14 CASSQDWSYGYTF TGTGCCAGCAGCCAAGATTGGAGCTATGGCTACACCTTC
TRBJ1-4 . . TRBV5-5 CASSVGLEEPRSEKLFF TGTGCCAGCAGTGTTGGACTTGAAGAACCCCGGAGTGAAAAACTGTTTTTT
TRBJ2-1 TRBD1 . TRBV7-2 CASSLVQGADEQFF TGTGCCAGCAGCTTAGTGCAGGGGGCGGATGAGCAGTTCTTC
TRBJ1-2 . . TRBV29-1 CSVETDADGYTF TGCAGCGTGGAGACTGATGCTGATGGCTACACCTTC
TRBJ1-1 . . TRBV6-1 CASSEGLTLNTEAFF TGTGCCAGCAGTGAAGGGTTAACCTTGAACACTGAAGCTTTCTTT
TRBJ2-7 . . TRBV12-1 CASSHTLRGTPTYEQYF TGTGCCAGCAGCCATACCCTCAGAGGGACTCCTACCTACGAGCAGTACTTC
TRBJ2-3 TRBD2 . TRBV18 CASSIAGARTDTQYF TGTGCCAGCTCAATAGCGGGAGCCCGCACAGATACGCAGTATTTT
TRBJ2-5 . . TRBV25-1 CASSVGEETQYF TGTGCCAGCAGTGTGGGAGAAGAGACCCAGTACTTC
TRBJ2-7 . few TRBV12-1 CASSSADRGLTPYEQYF TGTGCCAGCAGCTCTGCCGACAGGGGCTTAACCCCCTACGAGCAGTACTTC
TRBJ1-5 . . TRBV21-1 CASSPRDRSYSNQPQHF TGTGCCAGCAGCCCTCGGGACAGATCGTATAGCAATCAGCCCCAGCATTTT
TRBJ2-5 . few TRBV3-1/TRBV3-2 CASSQDFITQGTQYF TGTGCCAGCAGCCAAGATTTTATCACCCAAGGGACCCAGTACTTC
TRBJ2-5 . . TRBV6-5 CASTENQETQYF TGTGCCAGCACCGAGAACCAAGAGACCCAGTACTTC
TRBJ1-5 . . TRBV20-1 CSASEIRVSNQPQHF TGCAGTGCTAGTGAAATCCGGGTTAGCAATCAGCCCCAGCATTTT
TRBJ1-1 . once TRBV29-1 CSVSGGFAEAFF TGCAGCGTCTCGGGGGGATTTGCCGAAGCTTTCTTT
TRBJ2-5 . . TRBV5-3 CARRPLAGETQYF TGTGCCAGAAGGCCCCTGGCCGGGGAGACCCAGTACTTC
TRBJ1-1 TRBD1 . TRBV5-1 CVSSLEGQGARTEAFF TGCGTCAGCAGCTTGGAGGGACAGGGGGCGCGTACTGAAGCTTTCTTT
TRBJ2-7 . . TRBV5-1 CASSLRRDTREGEQYF TGCGCCAGCAGCTTGAGGCGGGACACCCGAGAAGGGGAGCAGTACTTC
TRBJ1-2 . . TRBV5-1 CASSPGTAANYGYTF TGCGCCAGCAGCCCGGGGACGGCGGCGAACTATGGCTACACCTTC
TRBJ1-3 . . TRBV19 CASSLKRLAGNTIYF TGTGCCAGTAGTCTCAAAAGGCTAGCTGGAAACACCATATATTTT
TRBJ2-3 TRBD1 . TRBV4-2 CASSPSPGQGTDTQYF TGTGCCAGCAGCCCGAGCCCGGGACAGGGGACAGATACGCAGTATTTT
TRBJ1-1 . . TRBV18 CASSPGPSNTEAFF TGTGCCAGCTCACCGGGCCCTTCGAACACTGAAGCTTTCTTT
TRBJ1-5 . . TRBV6-4 CASSGEQNQPQHF TGTGCCAGCAGTGGAGAGCAGAATCAGCCCCAGCATTTT
TRBJ1-1 . . TRBV19 CASKGNTEAFF TGTGCCAGTAAGGGGAACACTGAAGCTTTCTTT
TRBJ1-5 TRBD1 . TRBV19 CASSIVRSWTGGYNQPQHF TGTGCCAGTAGTATAGTCCGAAGCTGGACAGGGGGCTACAATCAGCCCCAGCATTTT
TRBJ2-3 TRBD2 . TRBV19 CASSPPGGSLETQYF TGTGCCAGTAGTCCCCCGGGCGGGAGTTTGGAGACGCAGTATTTT
TRBJ1-4 . . TRBV5-1 CASSIFRGTNEKLFF TGCGCCAGCAGCATCTTCAGGGGAACTAATGAAAAACTGTTTTTT
TRBJ2-7 TRBD1 . TRBV5-1 CASSPGDRGYEQYF TGCGCCAGCAGCCCCGGGGACAGGGGGTACGAGCAGTACTTC
TRBJ1-5 TRBD1 few TRBV27 CASSLKSPGQANQPQHF TGTGCCAGCAGTTTGAAGAGCCCGGGACAGGCGAATCAGCCCCAGCATTTT
TRBJ2-3 TRBD2 once TRBV27 CASSLLSAGGSTDTQYF TGTGCCAGCAGTTTATTAAGTGCGGGGGGGAGCACAGATACGCAGTATTTT
TRBJ1-1 . . TRBV7-2 CASSLPAGAPSEAFF TGTGCCAGCAGCTTGCCAGCAGGGGCCCCATCTGAAGCTTTCTTT
TRBJ2-5 TRBD2 . TRBV5-1 CASSLSPRTSGQETQYF TGCGCCAGCAGCTTGAGCCCCCGGACTAGCGGGCAAGAGACCCAGTACTTC
TRBJ1-1 . . TRBV9 CASSRLGETTKAFF TGTGCCAGCAGTAGGTTGGGGGAAACGACTAAAGCTTTCTTT
TRBJ2-7 . . TRBV9 CASAGPDSLEQYF TGTGCCAGCGCCGGCCCAGACAGCCTCGAGCAGTACTTC
TRBJ2-6 TRBD1 . TRBV19 CASSIGQGAPGANVLTF TGTGCCAGTAGTATAGGACAGGGGGCGCCGGGGGCCAACGTCCTGACTTTC
TRBJ2-1 . . TRBV12-2 CASRFLARSYNEQFF TGTGCAAGTCGCTTCCTAGCGCGATCCTACAATGAGCAGTTCTTC
TRBJ1-1 . . TRBV6-2/TRBV6-3 CASSFPRSEGGGAFF TGTGCCAGCAGCTTCCCGCGGTCTGAGGGGGGGGGAGCTTTCTTT
TRBJ2-7 TRBD1 . TRBV6-5 CASSYRDRLDIYEQYF TGTGCCAGCAGTTACAGGGACAGGCTCGATATCTACGAGCAGTACTTC
TRBJ2-3 . . TRBV5-6 CASQGRIFTDTQYF TGTGCCAGCCAGGGACGGATCTTCACAGATACGCAGTATTTT
TRBJ1-2 . . TRBV19 CASSITSVYGYTF TGTGCCAGTAGTATAACGTCAGTCTATGGCTACACCTTC
TRBJ1-4 . . TRBV2 CASSLTGGLFF TGTGCCAGCAGCCTAACCGGGGGTCTGTTTTTT
TRBJ1-3 . . TRBV27 CASSLSWGSGNTIYF TGTGCCAGCAGTTTAAGCTGGGGCTCTGGAAACACCATATATTTT
TRBJ1-5 . . TRBV5-1 CASSLAQPMNQPQHF TGCGCCAGCAGCTTGGCACAGCCTATGAATCAGCCCCAGCATTTT